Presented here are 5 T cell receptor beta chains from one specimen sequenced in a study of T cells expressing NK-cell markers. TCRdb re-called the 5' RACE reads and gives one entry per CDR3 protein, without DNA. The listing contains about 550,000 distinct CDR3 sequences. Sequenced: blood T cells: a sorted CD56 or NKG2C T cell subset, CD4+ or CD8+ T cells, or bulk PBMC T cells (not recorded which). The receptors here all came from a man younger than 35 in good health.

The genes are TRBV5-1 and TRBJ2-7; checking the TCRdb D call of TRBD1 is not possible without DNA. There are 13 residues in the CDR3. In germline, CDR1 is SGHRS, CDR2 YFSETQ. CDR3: CASRRGGGDEQYF.

The chain's CDR3 is CASSQSGGSLDEAFF. The rearrangement links TRBV5-1 to TRBJ1-1. The CDR3 is made up of 15 amino acids. The germline V gene encodes CDR1 SGHRS and CDR2 YFSETQ. Based on the CDR3 plus reference TRBV5-1 and TRBJ1-1, the full variable domain is KAGVTQTPRYLIKTRGQQVTLSCSPISGHRSVSWYQQTPGQGLQFLFEYFSETQRNKGNFPGRFSGRQFSNSRSEMNVSTLELGDSALYLCASSQSGGSLDEAFFGQGTRLTVV.

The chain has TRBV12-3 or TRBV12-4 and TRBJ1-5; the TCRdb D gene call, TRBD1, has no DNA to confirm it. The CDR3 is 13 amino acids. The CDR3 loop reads CASSLGQGQPQHF.

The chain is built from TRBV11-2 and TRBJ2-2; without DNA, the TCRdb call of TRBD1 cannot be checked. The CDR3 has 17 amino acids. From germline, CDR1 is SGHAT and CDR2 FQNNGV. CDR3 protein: CASKGWGRRGNTGELFF.

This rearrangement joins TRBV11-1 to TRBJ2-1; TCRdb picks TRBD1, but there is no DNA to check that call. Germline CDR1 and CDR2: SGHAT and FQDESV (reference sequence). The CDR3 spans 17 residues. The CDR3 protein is CASSLVGWEPDYNEQFF.